This paragraph reports one T cell receptor beta chain. Its cognate antigen is unknown. The sample comes from a study of cytomegalovirus exposure and HLA in healthy donors. General study findings and limits: Some public TCRs appeared in many individuals, while most sequences were rare.

Data came from immunoSEQ multiplex PCR; TCRdb stores just in-frame clones and leaves some out. The data contain about 160,000 clones, over 85% of them singletons. This TCR was recovered from a woman younger than 35 in good health and CMV-seropositive. Material: PBMCs.

As DNA, the CDR3 is TGTGCCACCAGCAGATACACCGGGACAGGGGGCGCAGATACGCAGTATTTT. Amino acids: CATSRYTGTGGADTQYF. The chain carries TRBV15 and TRBJ2-3; 12 positions match TRBD1. The CDR3 spans 17 residues. The V gene end was trimmed by 2 bases and the J gene end by 4 bases; junction bases not matched to a gene: 7. Germline CDR1 LNHNV, CDR2 YYDKDF (reference sequence). Full variable domain (outside the CDR3, taken from reference TRBV15 and TRBJ2-3): DAMVIQNPRYQVTQFGKPVTLSCSQTLNHNVMYWYQQKSSQAPKLLFHYYDKDFNNEADTPDNFQSRRPNTSFCFLDIRSPGLGDTAMYLCATSRYTGTGGADTQYFGPGTRLTVL.